The T cell receptor (beta chain) under discussion was sequenced for a study of Graves' ophthalmopathy and Graves' hyperthyroidism. This clonotype was seen ten or more times. Its specificity is not known. Findings and limits, study-wide: Most thyroid clonotypes with frequency above 0.001 were detected in blood too. Built on 13 signatures, a model told ophthalmopathy apart from stable hyperthyroidism with almost 90% sensitivity and approximately 81% specificity.

Germline CDR1 SGHTA, CDR2 FQGNSA. The V gene end was trimmed by 5 bases and the J gene end by 9 bases; junction bases not matched to a gene: 9. The CDR3 loop spans 14 amino acids. Enrollment excluded any patients with other autoimmune diseases, uncontrolled infections, pregnancy or lactation. Serum thyroxine and TRAb, along with clinical symptoms, thyroid ultrasound and orbital computed tomography, were what diagnosis relied on. RNA transcripts served as template for amplifying TCR beta CDR3 sequences. After a first-round RT-PCR with HTBI primers, a second-round multiplex PCR was run. TCRdb re-derived calls from the multiplex PCR reads in MiXCR, one entry per CDR3 protein. The sample includes about 400,000 distinct CDR3 sequences, about 18% of them seen just once.

The genes are TRBV7-2 and TRBJ1-3; 8 bases align to TRBD1. Sequencing was performed on peripheral blood. The TCR sequence derives from a woman in her late teens or twenties with Graves' ophthalmopathy. This CDR3 reads CASSRPGTGSTIYF. The DNA of the CDR3 is TGTGCCAGCAGCCGTCCCGGGACAGGTTCCACCATATATTTT.